This T cell receptor (beta chain) appears in the sequencing data of a study of cytomegalovirus exposure and HLA in healthy donors. Study conclusions and caveats: Based on reports, TCR beta sequences accurately predicted HLA-A and HLA-B alleles for most subjects.

This CDR3 has 15 amino acids. CDR1 is MNHEY, CDR2 SVGAGI, per germline. For this clone: Its matching antigen is unknown. One junction end disagrees with the germline gene, perhaps due to a read error. The sample holds other DNA sequences that translate to the same CDR3.

13 Jbeta primers and 60 Vbeta primers were used for the PCR. Repertoires were generated with immunoSEQ multiplex PCR, while TCRdb's copy carries only in-frame clones and drops some. The sample consists of 100,000 to 150,000 clones, under 90% of them appearing once. The chain uses TRBV6-5 and TRBJ1-2, with 9 bases identical to TRBD1. Sequenced sample: PBMCs. This receptor was identified in a woman between 40 and 55 years old in good health and CMV-seronegative. The CDR3 region is CASSSSTGGGYGYTF. CDR3 DNA sequence: TGTGCTAGCAGTTCTTCTACAGGGGGCGGGTATGGCTACACCTTC.